Below, 20 T cell receptor beta chains from the same sample are listed, as sequenced in a study of persistence of HIV-infected CD4 T cells (dated by TCRdb to 2019 to 2021). Their cognate antigens are unknown. According to the study, the label for this sample's treatment or condition signals: suppressive antiretroviral therapy. Cells were stimulated with a pool of overlapping HIV-1 Gag 15-mer peptides at 0.75 to 1 ug per peptide per mL. CD4+ T cells that responded were sorted based on upregulation of both CD40 ligand and CD69. TCRbeta repertoires were sequenced from genomic DNA with the immunoSEQ hsTCRB assay version 4 in survey mode. The clones in this table, taken by TCRdb from immuneACCESS, are in-frame only. Not every clone is retained; where verified, under half of the shortfall comes from an unresolved V gene, and the cause of the rest is unknown. In all, the sample holds nearly 20,000 clones, and over 55% of those were seen once. The ten biggest clones cover less than 2.5% of the sample.

This material consisted of CD4+ T cells sorted from PBMCs after approximately 20-hour stimulation, taken from a patient who received antiretroviral therapy. The meaning of the sample's cell subset or site label: CD40L+CD69+ CD4 T cells responding to HIV-1 Gag peptides. These receptors all come from an adult woman with HIV who was CMV-seropositive.

The gene calls are TRBV5-6 and TRBJ1-1, with unresolved D. The CDR3 length is 11 residues. Germline CDR1 is SGHDT and CDR2 is YYEEEE. The germline V and J ends were trimmed by 4 bases and 7 bases, with 8 bases remaining between them. CDR3 residues: CASSGIREAFF. The CDR3, as DNA: TGTGCCAGCAGCGGCATCCGTGAAGCTTTCTTT.

Details on this clone: Other DNA sequences in this sample translate to the same CDR3. The chain employs TRBV5-1 and TRBJ1-6; no clear D. Trimming removed 4 bases from V and 8 bases from J, with 10 bases in between. There are 13 residues in the CDR3. Germline loops: CDR1 SGHRS, CDR2 YFSETQ. CDR3 coding DNA: TGCGCCAGCAGCCTTGGGAGAGATTCACCCCTCCACTTT. Its translation: CASSLGRDSPLHF.

J is TRBJ1-2 and V is TRBV6-1, with 8 bases that match TRBD1. This CDR3 contains 17 residues. In germline, CDR1 is MNHNS, CDR2 SASEGT. The ends lost 0 bases at V and 8 bases at J; junction bases unmatched: 14. CDR3 sequence: CASSEAHDRGIRHGYTF. DNA of the CDR3: TGTGCCAGCAGTGAAGCTCACGACAGGGGAATACGGCACGGCTACACCTTC.

V usage is TRBV7-3 and J usage is TRBJ2-1; D is possibly TRBD1 (6 bases). V lost 1 base, J lost 6 bases, and 13 bases lay in between. Germline assignment: CDR1 SGHTA and CDR2 FQGTGA. This CDR3 comprises 15 residues. This CDR3 reads CASSLKLGAGNEQFF. DNA of the CDR3: TGTGCCAGCAGCTTAAAATTGGGGGCGGGCAATGAGCAGTTCTTC.

The rearrangement uses TRBV7-3 and TRBJ2-1; 14 nucleotides agree with TRBD2. The ends lost 0 bases at V and 7 bases at J; junction bases unmatched: 8. The V gene's germline CDR1 is SGHTA and CDR2 FQGTGA. The CDR3 covers 18 residues. The CDR3 coding sequence is TGTGCCAGCAGCTTAACCCCCGTGACTAGCGGGGGGGCGAATGAGCAGTTCTTC. This encodes CASSLTPVTSGGANEQFF. Filled out from reference TRBV7-3 and TRBJ2-1, the complete variable domain reads GAGVSQTPSNKVTEKGKYVELRCDPISGHTALYWYRQSLGQGPEFLIYFQGTGAADDSGLPNDRFFAVRPEGSVSTLKIQRTERGDSAVYLCASSLTPVTSGGANEQFFGPGTRLTVL.

This chain's CDR3 is CATSDPSAPKGNTDTQYF. DNA of the CDR3: TGTGCCACCAGTGACCCTTCGGCCCCCAAGGGGAACACAGATACGCAGTATTTT. The rearrangement uses TRBV24-1 and TRBJ2-3; D is perhaps TRBD1 (5 bases). Germline-derived CDR1 and CDR2 are KGHDR and SFDVKD. V was cut by 4 bases and J by 2 bases, with 21 bases left in between. This CDR3 region has 18 residues.

In nucleotides, the CDR3 is TGTGCCAGCAGCTTCCTCGACAGGGTGGGTTCACCCCTCCACTTT. This codes for CASSFLDRVGSPLHF. This chain uses TRBV5-6 with TRBJ1-6; the match to TRBD1 covers 7 bases. V lost 2 bases, J lost 9 bases, and 8 bases stayed unmatched. There are 15 residues in the CDR3. Germline loops: CDR1 SGHDT, CDR2 YYEEEE.

The chain employs TRBV5-1 and TRBJ2-5; unclear D gene. V was cut by 3 bases and J by 5 bases, with 14 bases left in between. The CDR3 spans 14 residues. Germline CDR1 and CDR2: SGHRS and YFSETQ. CDR3 residues: CASSSLQRAETQYF. In nucleotides, the CDR3 is TGCGCCAGCAGCTCCCTCCAGAGAGCGGAGACCCAGTACTTC.

The rearrangement uses TRBV19 and TRBJ2-7; TRBD2 matches at 12 bases. CDR1 is LNHDA and CDR2 is SQIVND in the germline V gene (reference sequence). CDR3 size: 16 residues. V lost 5 bases, J lost 7 bases, and 12 bases stayed unmatched. DNA of the CDR3: TGTGCCAGTAGTCTTCAAAGACTAGCGGGGGTGGATGAGCAGTACTTC. Translation gives CASSLQRLAGVDEQYF. Combining the CDR3 with reference TRBV19 and TRBJ2-7 gives the whole variable domain DGGITQSPKYLFRKEGQNVTLSCEQNLNHDAMYWYRQDPGQGLRLIYYSQIVNDFQKGDIAEGYSVSREKKESFPLTVTSAQKNPTAFYLCASSLQRLAGVDEQYFGPGTRLTVT.

This chain uses TRBV5-1 with TRBJ2-5; unclear D gene. The CDR3 contains 13 residues. Trimming cost V 0 bases and J 3 bases, with 6 bases left between them. CDR1 is SGHRS and CDR2 is YFSETQ in the germline V gene. CDR3 bases: TGCGCCAGCAGCTTGGAAGTAGAAGAGACCCAGTACTTC. Translated, it gives CASSLEVEETQYF.

The V gene is TRBV9, the J gene TRBJ1-2, with 10 bases identical to TRBD1. The CDR3 spans 15 residues. The germline CDR1 and CDR2 sequences are SGDLS and YYNGEE. V was pared by 4 bases and J by 8 bases, with 11 bases of the junction left unmatched. DNA of the CDR3: TGTGCCAGCAGCCAAGACCCGACAGGGGGCTTAGGCTACACCTTC. Translating gives CASSQDPTGGLGYTF.

The chain has TRBV2 and TRBJ1-1; maybe TRBD1 (5 bases). The CDR3 extends over 14 amino acids. Per germline, CDR1 SNHLY and CDR2 FYNNEI. Between the trimmed V and J ends, which lost 5 bases and 0 bases, there was a span of 10 bases. The CDR3 DNA follows: TGTGCCAGCAGTTCGACAGTTATGAACACTGAAGCTTTCTTT. It is translated as CASSSTVMNTEAFF.

The rearrangement links TRBV29-1 to TRBJ2-2, with D maybe TRBD1 (6 bases). Germline V gene lookup returns CDR1 SQVTM and CDR2 ANQGSEA. The V end lost 4 bases, the J end lost 6 bases, and 18 bases lay between the germline ends. This CDR3 is built from 15 residues. The CDR3 nucleotides are TGCAGCGTTGGAGGGGGAAATGGGGTGCCCGGGGAGCTGTTTTTT. Residues: CSVGGGNGVPGELFF.

CDR3 nucleotides: TGTGCCAGCAGGGAGAACAGGGGGCACTATGGCTACACCTTC. It yields the protein CASRENRGHYGYTF. The V and J genes are TRBV5-6 and TRBJ1-2; TRBD1 agrees at 9 bases. Germline CDR1 SGHDT, CDR2 YYEEEE. V shed 5 bases, J shed 3 bases, and the junction held 5 bases outside the gene matches. The CDR3 is 14 amino acids.

The chain couples TRBV27 to TRBJ2-2, with D maybe TRBD1 (6 bases). The CDR3 loop spans 18 amino acids. Trimming pared 2 bases from V and 5 bases from J, leaving 21 bases between. Germline CDR1 and CDR2: MNHEY and SMNVEV (reference sequence). The CDR3 DNA reads as TGTGCCAGCAGTTTAATTGGTCAGGGGCCGCTAGGAACCGGGGAGCTGTTTTTT. This gives the protein CASSLIGQGPLGTGELFF.

This rearrangement joins TRBV7-3 to TRBJ2-2; a weak D match, TRBD2 (6 bases). The CDR3 runs to 14 residues. Germline V CDR1 and CDR2: SGHTA, FQGTGA. Trimming took 6 bases from V and 5 from J, leaving 13 bases between them. Written as DNA, the CDR3 is TGTGCCAGCAGATCTGATGCGGGGACCGGGGAGCTGTTTTTT. Translating it yields CASRSDAGTGELFF.

With respect to this clone: At one boundary the junction diverges from the germline segment, which might be a read error. This chain connects TRBV6-1 to TRBJ1-6, with 9 nucleotides matching TRBD1. This CDR3 has 18 residues. Germline assignment: CDR1 MNHNS and CDR2 SASEGT. CDR3 sequence: CASRDEQGARTYNSPLHF. The CDR3 bases are TGTGCCAGCCGTGACGAACAGGGGGCGAGGACCTATAATTCACCCCTCCACTTT.

In this sample, this clone is medium-sized. The gene calls are TRBV7-9 and TRBJ1-2; 8 bases match TRBD1. After removal of 6 bases from V and 4 bases from J, the junction contained 10 bases not matched to a gene. Germline CDR1 is SEHNR and CDR2 is FQNEAQ (reference sequence). The CDR3 covers 15 residues. Written as DNA, the CDR3 is TGTGCCAGCAGTCTGAACCGGGACAGGCTCTATGGCTACACCTTC. Translation: CASSLNRDRLYGYTF.

This chain joins TRBV27 and TRBJ1-6; D is perhaps TRBD1 (6 bases). CDR3 length: 18 amino acids. With 2 bases removed from V and 8 bases from J, the gap between germline ends came to 22 bases. Germline assignment: CDR1 MNHEY and CDR2 SMNVEV (reference sequence). The CDR3 DNA reads TGTGCCAGCAGTTTACTCACCCCGGGGGCCTTGGGGGATTCACCCCTCCACTTT. It specifies CASSLLTPGALGDSPLHF.

J is TRBJ1-2 and V is TRBV29-1; D remains unclear. This CDR3 has 11 residues. Germline V gives CDR1 SQVTM, CDR2 ANQGSEA. Trimming shortened V by 1 base and J by 1 base, and 1 base separated the two germline ends. For the CDR3, the DNA is TGCAGCGTTGAAGTTAACTATGGCTACACCTTC. It translates to CSVEVNYGYTF.